The present T cell receptor (beta chain) was sequenced within a study of T cell responses to AZD1222 COVID-19 vaccine. This table comes from immunoSEQ multiplex PCR, and its TCRdb copy is limited to in-frame clones, with some not included. Of 55,000 to 75,000 clones in the sample, around 83% are singletons; the top ten hold around an eighth. Trimming took 7 bases from V and 1 from J, leaving 11 bases between them. Germline CDR1 reads SNHLY; CDR2 reads FYNNEI. The CDR3 runs 13 residues. The TCR originated in an adult in good health. V usage is TRBV2 and J usage is TRBJ2-7; D not certain. The specimen was peripheral blood, collected on day 0 of AZD1222 vaccination. The DNA for the CDR3 is TGTGCCAGCAAGGGTTGGAAGTCCTACGAGCAGTACTTC. Protein product: CASKGWKSYEQYF.